Presented here are 3 T cell receptor beta chains from one specimen sequenced in a study of T-cell reconstitution after alpha-beta-depleted transplantation in children. Molecular barcoding with unique molecular identifiers was used for the TCRbeta library. TCRdb re-analysed the PCR reads in MiXCR, keeping a single row per CDR3 protein. The table shows about 500,000 distinct CDR3 sequences, with 30% to 35% occurring only once. The sequenced sample was PBMCs from the stem cell graft donor, obtained from the stem cell graft. These receptor sequences come from a human donor who donated a stem cell graft to a child with aplastic anemia.

The V gene is TRBV5-1, the J gene TRBJ2-2; D may be TRBD2 (6 bases). The CDR3 has 14 amino acids. Germline V gene sequence: CDR1 SGHRS, CDR2 YFSETQ. The ends were cut back, 4 bases at V and 11 bases at J, with 18 bases in the middle. In DNA form, the CDR3 reads TGCGCCAGCAGCCCAGGCGCTGAGGGAGGAGAGCTGTTTTTT. This encodes CASSPGAEGGELFF.

This clonotype occurred a few times. The chain uses TRBV6-2 or TRBV6-3 and TRBJ2-7; 9 bases match TRBD2. The germline V gene encodes CDR1 MNHEY and CDR2 SVGEGT. V lost 7 bases to trimming and J lost 0 bases; unmatched junction nucleotides: 10. The CDR3 spans 16 residues. The CDR3 protein is CASTPGSGRTSYEQYV. The CDR3 DNA sequence: TGTGCCAGCACCCCCGGGAGCGGGAGGACCTCCTACGAGCAGTACGTC.

V gene TRBV7-2 combines with J gene TRBJ2-3; 10 nucleotides agree with TRBD1. The CDR3 runs 15 residues. V dropped 5 bases and J dropped 4; count of bases not matched to a gene: 6. CDR1 SGHTA and CDR2 FQGNSA come from the germline V gene. The CDR3 loop is CASSLDRGTADTQYF. As DNA, the CDR3 is TGTGCCAGCAGCCTGGACAGGGGGACGGCAGATACGCAGTATTTT.